Shown below are 13 T cell receptor beta chains from a single sample sequenced in a study of cytotoxic CD8 clonotypes in ibrutinib-treated CLL. The table came from immunoSEQ multiplex PCR; TCRdb's copy has only in-frame clones and leaves some out. Of about 76,000 clones listed, about 82% are singletons. This specimen was PBMCs, taken before ibrutinib treatment. These receptors were taken from a human donor with chronic lymphocytic leukemia.

This chain uses TRBV27 with TRBJ1-5; 8 nucleotides line up with TRBD1. This CDR3 contains 15 residues. CDR1 is MNHEY, CDR2 SMNVEV, per germline (reference sequence). Trimming cost V 3 bases and J 7 bases; bases outside gene matches: 8. The CDR3 coding sequence is TGTGCCAGCAGTTTTCTCACAGGGGGTAGGCAGCCCCAGCATTTT. Encoded protein: CASSFLTGGRQPQHF.

This clone is classed as medium-sized. The chain carries TRBV11-2 and TRBJ2-7; TRBD2 agrees at 9 bases. From germline, CDR1 is SGHAT and CDR2 FQNNGV. V shed 1 base, J shed 4 bases, and the junction held 2 bases outside the gene matches. This CDR3 is built from 14 residues. The CDR3 is CASSLGSGRYEQYF. The CDR3 nucleotides read TGTGCCAGCAGCTTAGGGAGCGGGAGGTACGAGCAGTACTTC.

This clone occurred a few times. CDR3 in amino acids: CASSSTVGSQETQYF. CDR3 nucleotides: TGCGCCAGCAGCTCAACTGTAGGGAGCCAAGAGACCCAGTACTTC. The rearrangement links TRBV5-1 to TRBJ2-5; tentatively, D is TRBD2 (5 bases). CDR3 size: 15 residues. Germline-derived CDR1 and CDR2 are SGHRS and YFSETQ. V shed 3 bases and J shed 1 base, with 13 bases lying between them.

The rearrangement uses TRBV9 and TRBJ1-5; 9 bases are shared with TRBD1. The CDR3 extends over 15 amino acids. From germline, CDR1 is SGDLS and CDR2 YYNGEE. V was pared by 0 bases and J by 5 bases, with 3 bases of the junction left unmatched. The CDR3 DNA follows: TGTGCCAGCAGCGTAGAGGGACAGGGTGATCAGCCCCAGCATTTT. Its translation: CASSVEGQGDQPQHF.

This clone was found a few times. The gene calls are TRBV5-1 and TRBJ2-7, with 10 bases identical to TRBD1. This CDR3 is 19 amino acids long. Germline CDR1 reads SGHRS; CDR2 reads YFSETQ. The J segment lost 3 bases and the V segment lost 4 bases, leaving 19 bases of the junction unmatched. CDR3: CASSPGQGPDLKWYYEQYF. DNA of the CDR3: TGCGCCAGCAGCCCGGGACAGGGGCCGGACCTAAAGTGGTACTACGAGCAGTACTTC. Drawing the rest from reference TRBV5-1 and TRBJ2-7, the complete variable domain is KAGVTQTPRYLIKTRGQQVTLSCSPISGHRSVSWYQQTPGQGLQFLFEYFSETQRNKGNFPGRFSGRQFSNSRSEMNVSTLELGDSALYLCASSPGQGPDLKWYYEQYFGPGTRLTVT.

This clone turned up a few times. The genes are TRBV7-2 and TRBJ1-1; D may be TRBD1 (5 bases). Germline values: CDR1 SGHTA, CDR2 FQGNSA. CDR3 length: 13 amino acids. V was pared by 4 bases and J by 8 bases, with 14 bases between. CDR3 sequence (DNA): TGTGCCAGCAGCTCATATCAGGGAACCGAAGCTTTCTTT. Encoded protein: CASSSYQGTEAFF.

V is TRBV4-3 and J is TRBJ2-3; D might be TRBD2 (5 bases). This CDR3 has 17 residues. Trimming took off 0 bases at V and 6 bases at J, with 19 bases between the two ends. The germline gives CDR1 LGHNA, CDR2 YSLEER. CDR3 sequence: CASSQDSPFTTGDTQYF. The CDR3 DNA reads TGCGCCAGCAGCCAAGATTCCCCCTTCACCACGGGGGATACGCAGTATTTT.

The J gene is TRBJ2-1, the V gene TRBV7-8; no firm D call. V shed 2 bases and J shed 1 base, with 12 bases lying between them. There are 16 residues in the CDR3. The germline V gene has CDR1 SGHVS and CDR2 FQNEAQ. The CDR3 here is CASSLYTRSSYNEQFF. DNA for the CDR3: TGTGCCAGCAGCTTATATACTCGATCATCCTACAATGAGCAGTTCTTC.

The chain is built from TRBV4-1 and TRBJ1-5; a weak D match, TRBD1 (5 bases). Germline values: CDR1 MGHRA, CDR2 YSYEKL. This CDR3 contains 15 residues. V dropped 1 base and J dropped 5 bases, with 12 bases sitting between them. The CDR3 reads CASSQGPGIDQPQHF. The CDR3 nucleotides read TGCGCCAGCAGCCAAGGCCCAGGGATCGATCAGCCCCAGCATTTT.

V is TRBV4-1 and J is TRBJ2-2, with TRBD2 matching over 7 bases. This CDR3 has 20 amino acids. Germline lookup yields CDR1 MGHRA and CDR2 YSYEKL. V trimming: 0 bases; J trimming: 2 bases; junction bases outside the gene matches: 15. CDR3 in DNA: TGCGCCAGCAGCCAAGAGACGAGTCGGGTCCTAGCGGCCAACACCGGGGAGCTGTTTTTT. Residues: CASSQETSRVLAANTGELFF.

The V and J genes are TRBV19 and TRBJ1-5; possibly TRBD1 for D (5 bases). Germline CDR1 LNHDA, CDR2 SQIVND (reference sequence). V was cut by 7 bases and J by 6 bases, with 22 bases left in between. CDR3 length: 16 residues. This chain's CDR3 is CASTQYSGRAGQPQHF. The CDR3 nucleotides read TGTGCCAGTACTCAATATTCGGGCAGGGCGGGTCAGCCCCAGCATTTT.

The J gene is TRBJ1-2, the V gene TRBV11-3; tentatively, D is TRBD1 (5 bases). Germline loops: CDR1 SGHNT, CDR2 YENEEA. V was pared by 7 bases and J by 4 bases, with 22 bases between. The CDR3 length is 16 residues. The CDR3 DNA reads TGTGCCAGCAACTCCGTCGCCAGCGGGACGATCTATGGCTACACCTTC. This encodes CASNSVASGTIYGYTF.

This clone was detected a few times. The V and J genes are TRBV30 and TRBJ1-1; D is undetermined. Germline V gene lookup returns CDR1 GTSNPN and CDR2 SVGIG (reference sequence). Trimming shortened V by 1 base and J by 1 base, and 10 bases separated the two germline ends. The CDR3 has 14 residues. This chain's CDR3 is CAWSARRANTEAFF. In DNA, the CDR3 is TGTGCCTGGAGTGCGCGCAGAGCGAACACTGAAGCTTTCTTT.